The 22 T cell receptor beta chains below come from one sample, sequenced in a study of cytomegalovirus exposure and HLA in healthy donors. In the PCR, 60 Vbeta and 13 Jbeta primers were used. Using immunoSEQ multiplex PCR, the repertoire was profiled, and TCRdb retains in-frame clones only, with some absent. The sample lists about 160,000 clones; 84% were seen once. The sample consisted of PBMCs. These receptors came from a man aged 50 to 60 in good health and CMV-seropositive.

V and J are TRBV6-5 and TRBJ2-2; D gene unclear. CDR3 length: 15 amino acids. Trimming left V 2 bases short and J 8 bases short, with 15 bases between. Germline CDR1 MNHEY, CDR2 SVGAGI. The CDR3 reads CASSYDNVKLGELFF. CDR3 nucleotide sequence: TGTGCCAGCAGTTACGATAATGTAAAGCTTGGGGAGCTGTTTTTT.

The chain recombines TRBV29-1 with TRBJ2-5; D may be TRBD1 (6 bases). Gene TRBJ2-7 matches the end of the DNA better, so the J call may be wrong. Germline V gene lookup returns CDR1 SQVTM and CDR2 ANQGSEA. The CDR3 spans 12 residues. The CDR3 reads CSVEDQGYEQYF. CDR3 DNA sequence: TGCAGCGTTGAAGATCAGGGGTACGAGCAGTACTTC.

The chain is built from TRBV7-3 and TRBJ1-2; D may be TRBD1 (5 bases). V gave up 0 bases and J gave up 4 bases, with 15 bases separating them. The germline V gene has CDR1 SGHTA and CDR2 FQGTGA. There are 16 residues in the CDR3. The CDR3 bases are TGTGCCAGCAGCTTAACCCCCCAGGGATGGGGCTATGGCTACACCTTC. This encodes CASSLTPQGWGYGYTF.

Only a few counts were recorded for this clone. The CDR3 loop is CASSVGGQGANYGYTF. The CDR3 DNA reads as TGTGCCAGCAGCGTAGGGGGACAGGGGGCTAACTATGGCTACACCTTC. The chain employs TRBV9 and TRBJ1-2; 11 bases align to TRBD1. Losses at the gene ends were 0 bases for V and 0 bases for J; bases not matched to a gene: 1. The CDR3 contains 16 residues. Germline assignment: CDR1 SGDLS and CDR2 YYNGEE.

This chain uses TRBV29-1 with TRBJ2-5; 13 nucleotides line up with TRBD2. V gave up 3 bases and J gave up 1 base; unmatched junction bases: 8. Per germline, CDR1 SQVTM and CDR2 ANQGSEA. CDR3 size: 17 residues. The CDR3 DNA reads as TGCAGCGTTGAGGGACTAGCGGGAAGCCCTACCCAAGAGACCCAGTACTTC. Translated: CSVEGLAGSPTQETQYF.

The J gene is TRBJ2-5, the V gene TRBV11-2; D gene unclear. With the DNA end fitting TRBJ2-7 better, the J assignment may be wrong. Per germline, CDR1 SGHAT and CDR2 FQNNGV. The CDR3 length is 14 residues. CDR3 DNA: TGTGCCAGCAGCTTAGACCCCGCAGGCTACGAGCAGTACTTC. As protein: CASSLDPAGYEQYF.

This chain joins TRBV29-1 and TRBJ1-5; a weak D match, TRBD1 (5 bases). The CDR3 totals 14 residues. The germline CDR1 and CDR2 sequences are SQVTM and ANQGSEA. V was cut by 5 bases and J by 7 bases, with 18 bases left in between. The CDR3 is CSVWDSGTGQPQHF. DNA for the CDR3: TGCAGCGTTTGGGACTCCGGGACGGGGCAGCCCCAGCATTTT.

The chain uses TRBV7-8 and TRBJ2-7; 8 nucleotides agree with TRBD1. The V segment lost 5 bases and the J segment 6 bases; nucleotides outside the gene matches: 6. Germline assignment: CDR1 SGHVS and CDR2 FQNEAQ. The CDR3 contains 13 residues. CDR3 in amino acids: CASSIDRGGEQYV. The CDR3 DNA sequence: TGTGCCAGCAGCATCGACAGGGGCGGCGAGCAGTACGTC.

The V gene is TRBV7-9, the J gene TRBJ2-7; a weak D match, TRBD2 (6 bases). The CDR3 totals 14 residues. The germline V gene encodes CDR1 SEHNR and CDR2 FQNEAQ (reference sequence). V lost 7 bases to trimming and J lost 5 bases, with 18 bases between them. This CDR3 is CASTATSQGHEQYF. CDR3 DNA sequence: TGTGCCAGCACCGCGACTAGTCAGGGCCACGAGCAGTACTTC.

The V and J genes are TRBV9 and TRBJ1-3; D is unresolved. CDR1 and CDR2 (germline): SGDLS, YYNGEE. The V and J ends lost 0 bases and 0 bases respectively, with 22 bases between them. The CDR3 spans 20 residues. The CDR3 DNA is TGTGCCAGCAGCGTAGGGCGTCGGGGTTGGCCGACGCACTCTGGAAACACCATATATTTT. Translated, it gives CASSVGRRGWPTHSGNTIYF.

The CDR3 is CATSDRLLRNTEAFF. In DNA form, the CDR3 reads TGCGCCACCTCGGACAGGTTGTTAAGGAACACTGAAGCTTTCTTT. The chain recombines TRBV10-2 with TRBJ1-1; 7 positions match TRBD1. The CDR3 loop spans 15 amino acids. The V gene end was trimmed by 10 bases and the J gene end by 1 base; junction bases not matched to a gene: 12. CDR1 WSHSY and CDR2 SAAADI come from the germline V gene.

This rearrangement joins TRBV5-1 to TRBJ1-1, with 8 bases aligning to TRBD1. Germline V CDR1 and CDR2: SGHRS, YFSETQ. Losses at the gene ends were 3 bases for V and 6 bases for J; bases not matched to a gene: 10. This CDR3 is built from 15 residues. The CDR3 DNA reads TGCGCCAGCAGCTGGGGGGCCAGGGGGCCGGCTGAAGCTTTCTTT. It translates to CASSWGARGPAEAFF.

The chain links TRBV9 to TRBJ1-3; no definite D call. The V gene's germline CDR1 is SGDLS and CDR2 YYNGEE. The V gene lost 1 base and the J gene lost 0 bases, with 11 bases spanning the gap. This CDR3 contains 16 residues. For the CDR3, the DNA is TGTGCCAGCAGCGTATCCGTTCCCCCCTCTGGAAACACCATATATTTT. It specifies CASSVSVPPSGNTIYF.

The chain is built from TRBV14 and TRBJ1-4; TRBD1 might be the D (5 bases). The germline gives CDR1 SGHDN, CDR2 FVKESK. The CDR3 extends over 15 amino acids. V was pared by 4 bases and J by 8 bases, with 17 bases between. Here the CDR3 DNA reads TGTGCCAGCAGCCCTTGGGGGAGGGGTGAGGAAAAACTGTTTTTT. Translating it yields CASSPWGRGEEKLFF.

V gene TRBV6-1 combines with J gene TRBJ2-7, with TRBD1 identical over 12 bases. The germline V gene encodes CDR1 MNHNS and CDR2 SASEGT. This CDR3 has 15 amino acids. V lost 6 bases to trimming and J lost 5 bases; unmatched junction nucleotides: 8. DNA of the CDR3: TGTGCCAGCAGAAGGGACAGGGGGCGCGGCAACGAGCAGTACTTC. Translated, it gives CASRRDRGRGNEQYF.

Only a few counts were recorded for this clone. The V call is TRBV9, the J call TRBJ1-1; the match to TRBD1 covers 9 bases. The CDR3 length is 15 residues. The germline CDR1 and CDR2 sequences are SGDLS and YYNGEE. Germline trimming cut 4 bases from V and 6 bases from J; bases unmatched to any gene: 10. CDR3 protein: CASSTRTGEGSEAFF. CDR3 coding DNA: TGTGCCAGCAGCACTAGGACAGGGGAGGGGTCTGAAGCTTTCTTT.

J is TRBJ2-3 and V is TRBV6-5; a weak D match, TRBD2 (5 bases). The V end was cut by 5 bases, the J end by 1 base, with 13 bases between. CDR3 length: 15 amino acids. In germline, CDR1 is MNHEY, CDR2 SVGAGI. The chain's CDR3 is CASSGSGAGTDTQYF. CDR3 sequence (DNA): TGTGCCAGCAGTGGAAGCGGAGCCGGCACAGATACGCAGTATTTT.

This chain joins TRBV29-1 and TRBJ2-1; 8 bases fit TRBD1. Germline trimming cut 1 base from V and 7 bases from J; bases unmatched to any gene: 6. The V gene's germline CDR1 is SQVTM and CDR2 ANQGSEA. This CDR3 has 14 residues. CDR3 DNA sequence: TGCAGCGTTGAAGGCCAGGGGGCGGGAAATGAGCAGTTCTTC. As protein: CSVEGQGAGNEQFF.

The rearrangement joins TRBV18 to TRBJ1-5; 7 nucleotides line up with TRBD1. Per germline, CDR1 KGHSH and CDR2 LQKENI. CDR3 length: 14 amino acids. V shed 3 bases and J 3 bases; nucleotides not matched to a gene: 2. CDR3 amino acids: CASSPDRLNQPQHF. For the CDR3, the DNA is TGTGCCAGCTCACCGGACAGGCTCAATCAGCCCCAGCATTTT.

The chain joins TRBV19 to TRBJ2-3; 9 bases align to TRBD1. The CDR3 length is 16 residues. CDR1 is LNHDA, CDR2 SQIVND, per germline (reference sequence). J was trimmed by 4 bases and V by 5 bases; bases with no gene match: 10. CDR3 region: CASSPHGTGLSDTQYF. In DNA, the CDR3 is TGTGCCAGTAGTCCTCACGGGACAGGGTTGTCAGATACGCAGTATTTT.

The V gene is TRBV4-2, the J gene TRBJ1-2; D is uncertain. The CDR3 length is 15 residues. In germline, CDR1 is LGHNA, CDR2 YNFKEQ. Deletions cut 5 bases from V and 7 bases from J, with 20 bases between. This CDR3 is CASSSRPASAVGYTF. CDR3 in DNA: TGTGCCAGCAGCTCCCGCCCGGCCAGTGCGGTTGGCTACACCTTC.

The genes are TRBV5-1 and TRBJ2-1; 16 bases match TRBD2. The CDR3 extends over 19 amino acids. The V gene end was trimmed by 2 bases and the J gene end by 2 bases; junction bases not matched to a gene: 7. Germline V gene data show CDR1 as SGHRS and CDR2 as YFSETQ. DNA of the CDR3: TGCGCCAGCAGCTTTTCCCCGGGACTAGCGGGAGGGCCCTACAATGAGCAGTTCTTC. The encoded protein is CASSFSPGLAGGPYNEQFF.